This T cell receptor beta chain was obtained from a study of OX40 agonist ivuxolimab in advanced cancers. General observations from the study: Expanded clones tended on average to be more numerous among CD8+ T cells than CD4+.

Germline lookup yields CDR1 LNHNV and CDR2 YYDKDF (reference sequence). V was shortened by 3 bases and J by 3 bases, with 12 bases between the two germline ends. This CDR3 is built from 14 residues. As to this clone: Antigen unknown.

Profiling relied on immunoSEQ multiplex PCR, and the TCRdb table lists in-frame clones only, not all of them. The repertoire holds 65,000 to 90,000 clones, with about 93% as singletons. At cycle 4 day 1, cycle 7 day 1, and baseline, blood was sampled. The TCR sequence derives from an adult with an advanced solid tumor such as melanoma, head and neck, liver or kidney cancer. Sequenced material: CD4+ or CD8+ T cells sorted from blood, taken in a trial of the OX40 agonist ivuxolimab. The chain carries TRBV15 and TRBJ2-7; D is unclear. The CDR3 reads CATSSEGVDYEQYF. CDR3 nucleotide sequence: TGTGCCACCAGCAGTGAAGGTGTCGACTACGAGCAGTACTTC.